This entry lists 17 T cell receptor beta chains sequenced from one sample in a study of T-cell memory formation after mild COVID-19. TCRdb independently ran MiXCR on the 5' RACE reads; one entry per CDR3 protein. This table holds 450,000 to 650,000 distinct CDR3 sequences, 18% found once. Sequences were obtained from PBMCs or a T cell subset sorted from them (not recorded which). The receptors stem from an adult woman who had mild COVID-19 (a few samples of this study predate the infection). Cell type and time point are not known.

This clonotype was observed a handful of times. V usage is TRBV29-1 and J usage is TRBJ1-1; D uncertain. V gave up 0 bases and J gave up 3 bases, with 11 bases separating them. From germline, CDR1 is SQVTM and CDR2 ANQGSEA. The CDR3 spans 14 residues. In DNA, the CDR3 is TGCAGCGTTGAAGATGCGGCAAAATACACTGAAGCTTTCTTT. Its translation is CSVEDAAKYTEAFF.

The chain carries TRBV5-6 and TRBJ1-2; D is ambiguous. The CDR3 runs 14 residues. V gave up 4 bases and J gave up 8 bases, with 18 bases separating them. Per the germline V gene, CDR1 is SGHDT and CDR2 is YYEEEE. The CDR3 nucleotides are TGTGCCAGCAGCACCCCGGTAGAGGGTAGGGGCTACACCTTC. It yields the protein CASSTPVEGRGYTF.

This clonotype has more than one count but fewer than ten. The chain recombines TRBV6-5 with TRBJ1-1; D gene uncertain. The V end was cut by 2 bases, the J end by 1 base, with 11 bases between. This CDR3 comprises 15 residues. The germline gives CDR1 MNHEY, CDR2 SVGAGI. The CDR3 here is CASSYSDTRNTEAFF. DNA for the CDR3: TGTGCCAGCAGTTACAGCGACACCCGGAACACTGAAGCTTTCTTT.

This clonotype has a handful of counts. V usage is TRBV30 and J usage is TRBJ1-4, with D tentatively TRBD1 (5 bases). The germline gives CDR1 GTSNPN, CDR2 SVGIG (reference sequence). The V gene lost 3 bases and the J gene lost 7 bases, with 15 bases spanning the gap. The CDR3 is made up of 14 amino acids. CDR3 coding DNA: TGTGCCTGGAGGCCGGGACTGGGGACTGAAAAACTGTTTTTT. Residues: CAWRPGLGTEKLFF.

The chain employs TRBV28 and TRBJ2-2; TRBD1 matches at 9 bases. V lost 6 bases and J lost 6; bases outside the gene matches: 8. Germline-derived CDR1 and CDR2 are MDHEN and SYDVKM. The CDR3 runs to 15 residues. CDR3 sequence reads: CASRTGTGRAGELFF. The CDR3 coding sequence is TGTGCCAGCAGAACCGGGACAGGGCGGGCCGGGGAGCTGTTTTTT.

The chain uses TRBV27 and TRBJ2-4; 7 bases are shared with TRBD2. Germline V CDR1 and CDR2: MNHEY, SMNVEV (reference sequence). CDR3 size: 14 residues. The J segment lost 1 base and the V segment lost 7 bases, leaving 4 bases of the junction unmatched. CDR3 sequence (DNA): TGTGCCAGCACCTCCGGGGGGGCCAAAAACATTCAGTACTTC. Protein sequence: CASTSGGAKNIQYF.

This clonotype was counted a few times. This rearrangement joins TRBV25-1 to TRBJ2-2, with D tentatively TRBD1 or TRBD2 (5 bases each). Trimming cost V 4 bases and J 6 bases, with 12 bases left between them. CDR1 is MGHDK and CDR2 is SYGVNS in the germline V gene. The CDR3 is 14 amino acids. For the CDR3, the DNA is TGTGCCAGCAGTGTGGCTCTGGGGGCCGGGGAGCTGTTTTTT. Translating it yields CASSVALGAGELFF.

The rearrangement uses TRBV4-1 and TRBJ2-5, with a possible D match to TRBD2 (5 bases). The CDR3 covers 15 residues. Per germline, CDR1 MGHRA and CDR2 YSYEKL. The V and J ends lost 3 bases and 4 bases respectively, with 15 bases between them. In DNA, the CDR3 is TGCGCCAGCAGCCAGATGACTACTTCGAGAGAGACCCAGTACTTC. Protein sequence: CASSQMTTSRETQYF.

This clonotype occurred many times. The chain couples TRBV6-5 to TRBJ2-1, with TRBD1 matching over 10 bases. This CDR3 contains 18 residues. CDR1 and CDR2 (germline): MNHEY, SVGAGI. With 0 bases clipped from V and 7 bases from J, the junction kept 12 bases outside the gene matches. CDR3 protein: CASSYSMIRDRGNNEQFF. DNA for the CDR3: TGTGCCAGCAGTTACTCGATGATCCGGGACAGGGGAAATAATGAGCAGTTCTTC.

V gene TRBV7-9 combines with J gene TRBJ2-7, with 9 positions matching TRBD1. The CDR3 has 14 residues. Per the germline V gene, CDR1 is SEHNR and CDR2 is FQNEAQ (reference sequence). Germline trimming cut 5 bases from V and 6 bases from J; bases unmatched to any gene: 8. The CDR3 is CASSPQGASFEQYF. DNA of the CDR3: TGTGCCAGCAGCCCACAGGGGGCCTCATTCGAGCAGTACTTC.

The chain has TRBV5-4 and TRBJ2-7, with D unresolved. The V end was cut by 0 bases, the J end by 6 bases, with 10 bases between. Germline V CDR1 and CDR2: SGHNT, YYREEE (reference sequence). This CDR3 region has 13 residues. CDR3 sequence: CASSLDSTGEQYF. In DNA form, the CDR3 reads TGTGCCAGCAGCTTGGACTCGACGGGCGAGCAGTACTTC.

The V and J genes are TRBV20-1 and TRBJ2-1; the D gene is possibly TRBD2 (5 bases). Germline V lookup: CDR1 DFQATT, CDR2 SNEGSKA (reference sequence). CDR3 length: 16 amino acids. V dropped 5 bases and J dropped 6 bases, with 23 bases sitting between them. The CDR3, as DNA: TGCAGTGCTCTCCACCCGACCGGGGTTCTGATCAATGAGCAGTTCTTC. As protein: CSALHPTGVLINEQFF.

This clonotype was found a few times. This chain connects TRBV12-3 or TRBV12-4 to TRBJ1-1, with D unclear. The CDR3 extends over 13 amino acids. Trimming removed 7 bases from V and 0 bases from J, with 9 bases in between. The CDR3 bases are TGTGCCAGCACTGCGGGGATGAACACTGAAGCTTTCTTT. Encoded protein: CASTAGMNTEAFF.

The gene calls are TRBV20-1 and TRBJ2-2; 8 bases fit TRBD1. Trimming at V came to 5 bases and at J to 6 bases, leaving 8 bases not matched to a gene. Germline loops: CDR1 DFQATT, CDR2 SNEGSKA (reference sequence). There are 14 residues in the CDR3. The CDR3, as DNA: TGCAGTGCTCGCCGGACAGGGAGTGCCGGGGAGCTGTTTTTT. Protein: CSARRTGSAGELFF.

This clonotype was counted only a few times. The gene calls are TRBV5-5 and TRBJ2-3; D perhaps matches TRBD1 (6 bases). The CDR3 spans 15 residues. Per the germline V gene, CDR1 is SGHKS and CDR2 is YYEKEE (reference sequence). V was trimmed by 0 bases and J by 5 bases, leaving 13 bases between them. This CDR3 is CASSLEGKGGDTQYF. CDR3 nucleotides: TGTGCCAGCAGCTTGGAAGGGAAAGGGGGAGATACGCAGTATTTT.

V and J are TRBV4-3 and TRBJ2-1; 7 bases align to TRBD1. There are 16 residues in the CDR3. Germline-derived CDR1 and CDR2 are LGHNA and YSLEER. V was pared by 0 bases and J by 5 bases, with 7 bases of the junction left unmatched. The chain's CDR3 is CASSQERGLYHNEQFF. CDR3 sequence (DNA): TGCGCCAGCAGCCAAGAAAGGGGGCTTTACCACAATGAGCAGTTCTTC.

This clonotype was seen just once. CDR3 bases: TGTGCCTGTAGTTCAGGCGGGGCGAACACCGGGGAGCTGTTTTTT. It codes for CACSSGGANTGELFF. V gene TRBV30 combines with J gene TRBJ2-2; D may be TRBD2 (6 bases). The ends were cut back, 6 bases at V and 0 bases at J, with 14 bases in the middle. The CDR3 is 15 residues long. Germline values: CDR1 GTSNPN, CDR2 SVGIG (reference sequence).